The 14 T cell receptor beta chains below were found in one sample sequenced in a study of blood T cells in healthy people across ages. Using a J-beta primer mix together with a sample-barcoded 5' primer, a second PCR was run for about 7 to 12 cycles. MiXCR, run by TCRdb on the 5' RACE reads, gives a single entry per CDR3 protein. The sample contains about 640,000 distinct CDR3 sequences, approximately 30% of which appear only once. The sample comprised blood. These receptors all come from a woman of 80 years or more in good health.

This clonotype has a count of ten or more. The rearrangement links TRBV5-5 to TRBJ2-7, with D perhaps TRBD2 (6 bases). CDR3 length equals 13 residues. Trimming pared 2 bases from V and 6 bases from J, leaving 12 bases between. CDR1 SGHKS and CDR2 YYEKEE come from the germline V gene (reference sequence). CDR3 region: CASSFQEGLEQYF. CDR3 DNA sequence: TGTGCCAGCAGCTTTCAGGAGGGGCTCGAGCAGTACTTC.

This chain links TRBV15 with TRBJ2-2; no firm D call. CDR1 is LNHNV, CDR2 YYDKDF, per germline (reference sequence). Trimming shortened V by 5 bases and J by 0 bases, and 13 bases separated the two germline ends. The CDR3 is 16 amino acids. CDR3 DNA sequence: TGTGCCACCAGCCAAGACATCTCCGCGAACACCGGGGAGCTGTTTTTT. Translating gives CATSQDISANTGELFF.

This clonotype was recorded once. This chain uses TRBV27 with TRBJ1-1; D is uncertain. Germline assignment: CDR1 MNHEY and CDR2 SMNVEV (reference sequence). The CDR3 runs to 13 residues. V gave up 3 bases and J gave up 5 bases, with 10 bases separating them. CDR3 bases: TGTGCCAGCAGTTTCCAGAGGGTGACTGAAGCTTTCTTT. Its protein product is CASSFQRVTEAFF.

The chain joins TRBV20-1 to TRBJ1-1, with D maybe TRBD1 (5 bases). This CDR3 contains 14 residues. V lost 3 bases and J lost 3, with 14 bases in between. Germline V gene sequence: CDR1 DFQATT, CDR2 SNEGSKA (reference sequence). The CDR3 DNA reads TGCAGTGCTAGGGGGCTGGTGGGCGACACTGAAGCTTTCTTT. This codes for CSARGLVGDTEAFF.

V and J are TRBV3-1 and TRBJ2-3, with TRBD2 identical over 8 bases. The trim removed 0 bases at V and 7 bases at J, leaving 6 bases unmatched. CDR1 and CDR2 (germline): LGHDT, YNNKEL (reference sequence). CDR3 length: 15 amino acids. The CDR3 nucleotides are TGTGCCAGCAGCCAAGATTTCGGACTAGCAAATACGCAGTATTTT. Translation: CASSQDFGLANTQYF.

This clonotype was detected many times. The chain links TRBV6-6 to TRBJ2-5, with TRBD2 matching over 8 bases. With 7 bases clipped from V and 2 bases from J, the junction kept 9 bases outside the gene matches. This CDR3 has 15 amino acids. Per germline, CDR1 MNHNY and CDR2 SVGAGI (reference sequence). In DNA form, the CDR3 reads TGTGCCAGCACCTACGGGATAGCGGGGCAAGAGACCCAGTACTTC. Protein: CASTYGIAGQETQYF.

The table lists this clonotype with many counts. The gene calls are TRBV12-3 or TRBV12-4 and TRBJ1-3, with TRBD1 identical over 8 bases. The V gene end was trimmed by 5 bases and the J gene end by 1 base; junction bases not matched to a gene: 4. CDR3 size: 15 residues. The DNA of the CDR3 is TGTGCCAGCAGTCCAGGGACAGGTTCTGGAAACACCATATATTTT. Protein product: CASSPGTGSGNTIYF.

This clonotype was observed many times. The rearrangement links TRBV30 to TRBJ2-3, with D unresolved. This CDR3 spans 14 amino acids. Germline lookup yields CDR1 GTSNPN and CDR2 SVGIG (reference sequence). Trimming removed 1 base from V and 0 bases from J, with 8 bases in between. The CDR3 nucleotides read TGTGCCTGGAGTGATGGGTGGAGCACAGATACGCAGTATTTT. Amino acid sequence: CAWSDGWSTDTQYF.

This clonotype was observed at least ten times. A read error may account for a junction end that differs from germline. This chain connects TRBV12-3 or TRBV12-4 to TRBJ1-6, with D tentatively TRBD1 (6 bases). This CDR3 is built from 14 residues. Here the CDR3 DNA reads TGTGCCAGCACTTTAAAAGGGGGGGATTCACCCCTCCACTTT. Its translation is CASTLKGGDSPLHF.

This clonotype appeared many times. V gene TRBV5-1 combines with J gene TRBJ2-5, with 11 bases aligning to TRBD2. The CDR3 totals 16 residues. Looked up from germline, CDR1 is SGHRS and CDR2 is YFSETQ. The junction had 5 bases not matched to a gene; V was cut back by 2 bases and J by 2 bases. This CDR3 is CASSLTPSGGQETQYF. Written as DNA, the CDR3 is TGCGCCAGCAGCTTAACTCCTAGCGGGGGGCAAGAGACCCAGTACTTC.

This clonotype was observed at least ten times. The chain has TRBV11-2 and TRBJ2-1; D is perhaps TRBD2 (5 bases). Germline-derived CDR1 and CDR2 are SGHAT and FQNNGV. CDR3 length equals 14 residues. V was pared by 4 bases and J by 3 bases, with 10 bases between. CDR3 coding DNA: TGTGCCAGCAGCTCCACTCGGGGCTACAATGAGCAGTTCTTC. Residues: CASSSTRGYNEQFF.

This clonotype has more than one count but fewer than ten. This sequence joins TRBV30 and TRBJ1-4; D is ambiguous. The V gene lost 2 bases and the J gene lost 2 bases, with 6 bases spanning the gap. Looked up from germline, CDR1 is GTSNPN and CDR2 is SVGIG (reference sequence). The CDR3 contains 13 residues. CDR3 sequence (DNA): TGTGCCTGGAGTTCCGGGACTAATGAAAAACTGTTTTTT. This codes for CAWSSGTNEKLFF.

This clonotype was counted a few times. The gene calls are TRBV30 and TRBJ1-2, with 10 bases identical to TRBD1. The CDR3 is made up of 15 amino acids. Germline trimming cut 5 bases from V and 5 bases from J; bases unmatched to any gene: 11. Germline loops: CDR1 GTSNPN, CDR2 SVGIG (reference sequence). The CDR3 nucleotides read TGTGCCTGGGGCCGGGACAGGGGAACCGTATATGGCTACACCTTC. Translating it yields CAWGRDRGTVYGYTF.

The rearrangement uses TRBV20-1 and TRBJ1-6, with 9 bases lining up with TRBD1. The germline gives CDR1 DFQATT, CDR2 SNEGSKA (reference sequence). This CDR3 is built from 15 residues. V was clipped by 3 bases and J by 10 bases; unmatched bases: 10. DNA for the CDR3: TGCAGTGCTAGTGCTTCCGGGACAGGGAACTCACCCCTCCACTTT. Translated, it gives CSASASGTGNSPLHF.